These T cell receptor beta chains were read from a single sample in a study of spatial heterogeneity in lung cancer. One entry per CDR3 protein, called by TCRdb with MiXCR from the 5' RACE reads. The table shows over 50,000 distinct CDR3 sequences, with roughly 6.6% occurring only once. The specimen comprised PBMCs, sampled at surgery. Receptor source: a female donor with early-stage non-small cell lung cancer. Each CDR3 is given with its conserved first and last residue. Fields, in order: D gene, V gene, J gene, CDR3 protein. A D gene is named only where the DNA matches it firmly.

D: TRBD2
V: TRBV11-2
J: TRBJ2-1
CDR3: CASSPLAGAYNEQFF

D: -
V: TRBV29-1
J: TRBJ1-2
CDR3: CSVEGPTNYGYTF

D: TRBD2
V: TRBV5-1
J: TRBJ2-1
CDR3: CASSLESGRRGEQFF

D: -
V: TRBV10-3
J: TRBJ2-7
CDR3: CAISESGQGTYEQYF

D: -
V: TRBV7-2
J: TRBJ1-4
CDR3: CASSGPTTTNEKLFF

D: TRBD1
V: TRBV12-3/TRBV12-4
J: TRBJ1-5
CDR3: CASSLGRGTAGQPQHF

D: -
V: TRBV11-2
J: TRBJ1-6
CDR3: CASRRTGQSYNSPLHF

D: TRBD1
V: TRBV9
J: TRBJ2-2
CDR3: CASSPRQGLNTGELFF

D: TRBD1
V: TRBV4-1
J: TRBJ1-1
CDR3: CASSHGTGSTEAFF

D: -
V: TRBV5-1
J: TRBJ2-5
CDR3: CASSLRLDSQETQYF

D: TRBD2
V: TRBV11-2
J: TRBJ2-2
CDR3: CASSFPTSGRASGELFF

D: -
V: TRBV9
J: TRBJ1-5
CDR3: CASSVAGNMQPQHF

D: -
V: TRBV7-2
J: TRBJ2-6
CDR3: CASSPGGPPGANVLTF

D: -
V: TRBV27
J: TRBJ1-5
CDR3: CASSFGFSGDQPQHF

D: -
V: TRBV6-1
J: TRBJ1-2
CDR3: CASSEWAGVVGYTF

D: TRBD1
V: TRBV28
J: TRBJ2-1
CDR3: CASKQGRENEQFF

D: -
V: TRBV29-1
J: TRBJ2-5
CDR3: CSVDSPISQETQYF

D: TRBD2
V: TRBV20-1
J: TRBJ2-1
CDR3: CSARDPRLAEYNEQFF

D: -
V: TRBV6-1
J: TRBJ2-1
CDR3: CASSEVGGGNEQFF

D: TRBD1
V: TRBV12-3/TRBV12-4
J: TRBJ2-2
CDR3: CASSPTGDTGELFF

D: -
V: TRBV28
J: TRBJ2-5
CDR3: CASSLIVGTAAEETQYF

D: -
V: TRBV2
J: TRBJ1-1
CDR3: CASRPVMNTEAFF

D: TRBD1
V: TRBV7-9
J: TRBJ2-4
CDR3: CASSPPVQGANIQYF

D: -
V: TRBV10-2
J: TRBJ1-4
CDR3: CASSESAGAGEKLFF

D: -
V: TRBV2
J: TRBJ2-5
CDR3: CASSSNGRGETQYF

D: TRBD2
V: TRBV3-1
J: TRBJ2-1
CDR3: CASSQAGGSNEQFF

D: TRBD2
V: TRBV28
J: TRBJ2-3
CDR3: CASSASGSGLMGDTQYF

D: TRBD1
V: TRBV20-1
J: TRBJ2-3
CDR3: CSARGPNTDTQYF

D: -
V: TRBV28
J: TRBJ1-1
CDR3: CASSLSRGLVTEAFF

D: TRBD1
V: TRBV6-5
J: TRBJ2-7
CDR3: CASSYSTGALGEQYF

D: TRBD1
V: TRBV27
J: TRBJ2-1
CDR3: CASRTGGFINEQFF

D: -
V: TRBV10-3
J: TRBJ1-3
CDR3: CATLWSGNTIYF

D: -
V: TRBV12-3/TRBV12-4
J: TRBJ1-4
CDR3: CASSWGAPGEKLFF

D: TRBD2
V: TRBV5-1
J: TRBJ2-6
CDR3: CASSLAHWGGSGANVLTF

D: -
V: TRBV5-5
J: TRBJ2-3
CDR3: CASSLNGGRTDTQYF

D: TRBD2
V: TRBV4-1
J: TRBJ2-3
CDR3: CASSQAGGSTDTQYF

D: TRBD2
V: TRBV28
J: TRBJ2-5
CDR3: CASSYRPGTSGDQETQYF

D: -
V: TRBV7-9
J: TRBJ1-3
CDR3: CASSPNGQTIYF

D: -
V: TRBV25-1
J: TRBJ2-5
CDR3: CASSEPARRETQYF

D: -
V: TRBV18
J: TRBJ2-2
CDR3: CASSPPGQGTNTGELFF

D: -
V: TRBV28
J: TRBJ2-5
CDR3: CASRFFETQYF

D: -
V: TRBV6-6
J: TRBJ1-1
CDR3: CASSYSRTSEAFF

D: -
V: TRBV9
J: TRBJ1-1
CDR3: CASSQDAEAFF

D: TRBD2
V: TRBV27
J: TRBJ2-7
CDR3: CASSPSGRPVYEQYF